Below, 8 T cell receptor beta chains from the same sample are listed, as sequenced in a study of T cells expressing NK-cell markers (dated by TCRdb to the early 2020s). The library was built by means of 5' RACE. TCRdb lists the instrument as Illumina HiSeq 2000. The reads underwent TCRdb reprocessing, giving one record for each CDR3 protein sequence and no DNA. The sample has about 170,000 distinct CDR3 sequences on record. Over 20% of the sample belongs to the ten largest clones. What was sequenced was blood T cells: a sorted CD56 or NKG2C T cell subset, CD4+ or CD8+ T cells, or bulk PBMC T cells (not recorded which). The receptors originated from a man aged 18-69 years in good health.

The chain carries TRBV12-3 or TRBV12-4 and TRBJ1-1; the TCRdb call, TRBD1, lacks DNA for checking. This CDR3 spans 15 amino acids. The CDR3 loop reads CASSLTGYRGTEAFF.

Here the CDR3 reads CASSLMGDGTEAFF. The rearrangement links TRBV7-9 to TRBJ1-1; TCRdb outputs TRBD1, but without DNA this stays unchecked. Per the germline V gene, CDR1 is SEHNR and CDR2 is FQNEAQ (reference sequence). This CDR3 has 14 amino acids.

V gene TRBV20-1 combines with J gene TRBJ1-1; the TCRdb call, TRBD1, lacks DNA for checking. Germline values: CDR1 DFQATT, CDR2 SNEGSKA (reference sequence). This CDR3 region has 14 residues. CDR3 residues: CSARRSVAKTEAFF.

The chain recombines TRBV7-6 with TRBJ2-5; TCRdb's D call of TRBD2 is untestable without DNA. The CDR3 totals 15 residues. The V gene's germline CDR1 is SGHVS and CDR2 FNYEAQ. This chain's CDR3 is CASSRRDYQRETQYF. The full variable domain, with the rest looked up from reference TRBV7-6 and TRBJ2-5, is GAGVSQSPRYKVTKRGQDVALRCDPISGHVSLYWYRQALGQGPEFLTYFNYEAQQDKSGLPNDRFSAERPEGSISTLTIQRTEQRDSAMYRCASSRRDYQRETQYFGPGTRLLVL.

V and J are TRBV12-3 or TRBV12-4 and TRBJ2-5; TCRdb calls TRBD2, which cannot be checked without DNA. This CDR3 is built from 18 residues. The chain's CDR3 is CASREGDGAGPSQETQYF.

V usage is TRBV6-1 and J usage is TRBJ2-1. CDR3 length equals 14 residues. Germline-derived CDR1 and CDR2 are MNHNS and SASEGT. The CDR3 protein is CASSFQSSYNEQFF.

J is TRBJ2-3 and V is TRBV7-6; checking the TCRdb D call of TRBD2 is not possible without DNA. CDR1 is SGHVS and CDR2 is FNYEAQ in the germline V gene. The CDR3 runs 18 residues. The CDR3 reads CASSLAELAGGLTDTQYF.

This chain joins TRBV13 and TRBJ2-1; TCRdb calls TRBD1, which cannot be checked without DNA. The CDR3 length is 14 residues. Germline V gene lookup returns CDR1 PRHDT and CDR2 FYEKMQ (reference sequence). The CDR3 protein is CASSSGPSYNEQFF.